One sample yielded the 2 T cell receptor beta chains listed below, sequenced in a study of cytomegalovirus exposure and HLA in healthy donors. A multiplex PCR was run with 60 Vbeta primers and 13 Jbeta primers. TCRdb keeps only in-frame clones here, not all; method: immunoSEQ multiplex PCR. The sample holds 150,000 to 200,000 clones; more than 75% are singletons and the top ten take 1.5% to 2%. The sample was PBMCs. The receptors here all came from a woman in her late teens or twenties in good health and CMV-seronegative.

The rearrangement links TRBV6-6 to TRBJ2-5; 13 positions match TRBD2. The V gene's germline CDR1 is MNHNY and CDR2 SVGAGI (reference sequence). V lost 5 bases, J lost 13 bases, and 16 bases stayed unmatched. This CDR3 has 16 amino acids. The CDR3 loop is CASSAVTGTSGAPGYF. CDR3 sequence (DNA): TGTGCCAGCAGTGCCGTTACCGGGACTAGCGGGGCTCCGGGGTACTTC.

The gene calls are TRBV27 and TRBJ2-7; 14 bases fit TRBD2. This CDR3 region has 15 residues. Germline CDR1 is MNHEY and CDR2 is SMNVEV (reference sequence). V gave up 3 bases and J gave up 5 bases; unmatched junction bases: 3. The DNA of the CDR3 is TGTGCCAGCAGTTTGGGACTAGCGGGAGCCCACGAGCAGTACTTC. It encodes CASSLGLAGAHEQYF.